This T cell receptor (beta chain) comes out of a study of OX40 agonist ivuxolimab in advanced cancers. Background on the whole study: Ivuxolimab, which targeted the costimulatory receptor OX40 (CD134), was an agonistic, fully human IgG2 monoclonal antibody. Intravenous ivuxolimab was administered to patients every 2 weeks at six dose levels: 0.01, 0.1, 0.3, 1.5, 3 and 10 mg/kg. Of the approximately 50 patients in dose escalation, some 20 had hepatocellular carcinoma, around 15 had melanoma, 9 had renal cell carcinoma and 9 had head and neck cancer. In the dose-escalation cohort, approximately 83% of patients were male, and the mean age was roughly 60 years with a range of roughly 20 to 80. Patients were allowed to have had prior anti-PD-1, anti-PD-L1 or anti-CTLA-4 therapy, and around two fifths of the dose-escalation patients had been treated with checkpoint inhibitors. Partial responses occurred in three dose-escalation patients, of whom one had hepatocellular carcinoma and two had cutaneous melanoma. Peripheral TCRbeta sequencing was intended to test whether TCR sequence diversity was altered and clonal T-cell expansion was caused by ivuxolimab. The paper reports the monotherapy dose-escalation portion (N = 52 patients) of the phase I ivuxolimab trial.

The germline V gene yields MGHRA for CDR1 and YSYEKL for CDR2. V is pared back by 4 bases and J by 5 bases, with 14 bases lying between the germline termini. The CDR3 has 14 amino acids, counting the end cysteine and phenylalanine. The entry retains the CDR3 DNA only, 42 bases that are in frame from base 1. Study-wide conclusions, independent of this receptor: In the 0.1-3.0 mg/kg groups, partial responders had among the lowest normalized peripheral clonal expansion, particularly in CD8+ T cells. At doses of 0.1 to 3.0 mg/kg, clonal expansion of both CD4+ and CD8+ T cells in blood was seen between baseline and week 6. Low levels of normalized T-cell clonal expansion were also shown by some nonresponding patients. After ivuxolimab, CD8+ T cells had more expanded clones than CD4+ T cells on average. Which antigens the clonally expanded peripheral T cells were specific for was not determined.

On this clone itself: The clone's antigen remains unknown. Nothing much larger sits one base from this clone, and base qualities are not available.

The trial excluded patients who had a history of autoimmune disease or were on systemic immunosuppression. Peripheral blood for TCR sequencing was drawn from every dose cohort at baseline, at cycle 4 day 1 and at cycle 7 day 1. Samples were obtained from an open-label, multicenter, first-in-human phase I dose-escalation trial of ivuxolimab. The trial enrolled adults with locally advanced or metastatic head and neck squamous cell, hepatocellular, melanoma or renal cell carcinoma. Before TCR sequencing, CD4+ T cells and CD8+ T cells from peripheral blood were sorted into separate populations. Genomic DNA was isolated from the sorted cells so that the TCRbeta CDR3 region could be sequenced. The immunoSEQ Assay was used to sequence the TCRbeta CDR3 regions. As stored in TCRdb, this immuneACCESS dataset retains in-frame rearrangements with V and J assigned. A fraction of the clones does not appear; measured against another copy, unresolved V genes explain less than half of the discrepancy, and the remainder lacks a known reason. Across this sample there are approximately 44,000 clones, with approximately 86% seen only once. About 12% of the sample belongs to the ten largest clones.

This sequence uses TRBV4-1 and TRBJ1-2; perhaps TRBD1 is the D gene, with 6 bases matching. Sequenced material: CD4+ or CD8+ T cells sorted from blood, taken in a trial of the OX40 agonist ivuxolimab. The clonotype originates from an adult with an advanced solid tumor such as melanoma, head and neck, liver or kidney cancer. This receptor carries the CDR3 CASSPIGGAYGYTF. The DNA is TGCGCCAGCAGCCCCATAGGGGGGGCTTATGGCTACACCTTC.